The clone carrying this TCR beta chain was detected a few times. What it recognizes is unknown. Active ophthalmopathy (CAS at least 3, NOSPECS at least 4), lasting under 3 months. Other autoimmune diseases, uncontrolled infections, pregnancy or lactation excluded patients from enrollment. The V gene's germline CDR1 is SGHNT and CDR2 YYREEE (reference sequence). The CDR3 consists of 17 residues. With V trimmed by 4 bases and J by 5 bases, 13 bases remained unmatched. As the template, RNA transcripts were used to amplify TCR beta CDR3 regions. First-round RT-PCR with HTBI primers preceded a second-round multiplex PCR. TCRdb recomputed calls from the multiplex PCR reads with MiXCR, one row per CDR3 protein. The top ten hold 3.3% of the sample, which has 600,000 to 700,000 distinct CDR3 sequences, under 50% seen once. The sample comes from a study of Graves' ophthalmopathy and Graves' hyperthyroidism. General study results and limits: Ophthalmopathy versus stable hyperthyroidism: 13-signature model gave 87.88% sensitivity, 75% to 83% specificity. The model reached approximately 67% sensitivity and approximately 72% specificity for predicting ophthalmopathy progression.

This clonotype originated in an adult man with Graves' ophthalmopathy. The specimen sequenced was peripheral blood. The rearrangement uses TRBV5-4 and TRBJ2-5, with 11 bases that match TRBD1. CDR3 sequence (DNA): TGTGCCAGCAGCAGGACCGGGACAGGGGGAGACTGGGAGACCCAGTACTTC. Translation gives CASSRTGTGGDWETQYF. The variable domain in full, with the rest retrieved from reference TRBV5-4 and TRBJ2-5, is ETGVTQSPTHLIKTRGQQVTLRCSSQSGHNTVSWYQQALGQGPQFIFQYYREEENGRGNFPPRFSGLQFPNYSSELNVNALELDDSALYLCASSRTGTGGDWETQYFGPGTRLLVL.